Below, 18 T cell receptor beta chains from the same sample are listed, as sequenced in a study of blood T cell repertoires in COVID-19. Here immunoSEQ multiplex PCR was the method, and the copy in TCRdb shows in-frame clones only, minus some. The sample lists 100,000 to 150,000 clones; around 88% were seen once. The sequenced sample consisted of peripheral blood. These receptors were taken from a middle-aged man with acute or convalescent COVID-19.

The V gene is TRBV2, the J gene TRBJ1-2, with a weak D call TRBD1 (5 bases). Trimming cost V 8 bases and J 5 bases, with 9 bases left between them. CDR1 is SNHLY, CDR2 FYNNEI, per germline. The CDR3 length is 11 residues. CDR3 sequence (DNA): TGTGCCAGCTCGGGGGTTTATGGCTACACCTTC. Its translation is CASSGVYGYTF.

The V and J genes are TRBV7-2 and TRBJ1-1, with D perhaps TRBD1 (5 bases). The germline V and J ends were trimmed by 1 base and 4 bases, with 13 bases remaining between them. The CDR3 consists of 15 residues. Germline CDR1 and CDR2: SGHTA and FQGNSA. CDR3 region: CASSLVPGGVTEAFF. The CDR3 DNA reads as TGTGCCAGCAGCTTAGTGCCGGGGGGGGTCACTGAAGCTTTCTTT. Drawing the rest from reference TRBV7-2 and TRBJ1-1, the complete variable domain is GAGVSQSPSNKVTEKGKDVELRCDPISGHTALYWYRQSLGQGLEFLIYFQGNSAPDKSGLPSDRFSAERTGGSVSTLTIQRTQQEDSAVYLCASSLVPGGVTEAFFGQGTRLTVV.

The chain employs TRBV7-9 and TRBJ2-5; the match to TRBD2 covers 8 bases. CDR1 is SEHNR and CDR2 is FQNEAQ in the germline V gene (reference sequence). This CDR3 contains 16 residues. V gave up 0 bases and J gave up 5 bases; unmatched junction bases: 8. CDR3 sequence: CASSLAAGVGAETQYF. The DNA for the CDR3 is TGTGCCAGCAGCTTAGCAGCGGGAGTAGGGGCGGAGACCCAGTACTTC.

Here the CDR3 reads CASSKERIAGGPPYEQYF. The DNA of the CDR3 is TGTGCCAGCAGCAAAGAAAGGATAGCGGGAGGGCCACCCTACGAGCAGTACTTC. The chain carries TRBV21-1 and TRBJ2-7; the table's D call TRBD2 went unverified against the DNA. TRBV21-1 is a pseudogene locus. This CDR3 region has 18 residues.

CDR3: CSVGTGGYTF. The CDR3 DNA sequence: TGCAGCGTTGGGACAGGTGGCTACACCTTC. The J gene is TRBJ1-2, the V gene TRBV29-1; 7 positions match TRBD1. J gave up 7 bases and V 4 bases, and 0 bases lay outside the gene matches. This CDR3 comprises 10 residues. Germline values: CDR1 SQVTM, CDR2 ANQGSEA.

The gene calls are TRBV9 and TRBJ1-1, with a tentative D call TRBD1 (5 bases). The V and J ends lost 0 bases and 4 bases respectively, with 16 bases between them. The CDR3 has 16 amino acids. Germline V gives CDR1 SGDLS, CDR2 YYNGEE. The CDR3 sequence is CASSVARTGRGTEAFF. The CDR3 DNA is TGTGCCAGCAGCGTAGCTAGAACAGGCCGAGGCACTGAAGCTTTCTTT.

The gene calls are TRBV12-3 or TRBV12-4 and TRBJ2-1, with TRBD2 matching 9 bases. CDR3 length: 13 amino acids. Unmatched junction bases numbered 16, after V lost 10 bases and J lost 15 bases. The CDR3 here is CATQGAGGRRRFF. Written as DNA, the CDR3 is TGTGCCACTCAGGGTGCGGGGGGGCGAAGAAGGTTCTTC.

The chain joins TRBV27 to TRBJ2-1; 7 bases agree with TRBD1. V lost 2 bases and J lost 4; bases outside the gene matches: 5. CDR1 and CDR2 from the germline V gene are MNHEY and SMNVEV (reference sequence). The CDR3 contains 15 residues. The CDR3 nucleotides are TGTGCCAGCAGTTTAAACCCGGGACAGTACAATGAGCAGTTCTTC. Protein: CASSLNPGQYNEQFF.

This chain uses TRBV2 with TRBJ1-5; D is perhaps TRBD1 (5 bases). Trimming left V 4 bases short and J 2 bases short, with 9 bases between. The CDR3 runs to 14 residues. CDR1 is SNHLY and CDR2 is FYNNEI in the germline V gene. DNA for the CDR3: TGTGCCAGCAGTGGACAGTTTCGCAATCAGCCCCAGCATTTT. Translating it yields CASSGQFRNQPQHF.

This clone has only a few counts. This rearrangement joins TRBV9 to TRBJ1-1; unclear D gene. Germline assignment: CDR1 SGDLS and CDR2 YYNGEE. The CDR3 length is 15 residues. Deletions cut 4 bases from V and 5 bases from J, with 18 bases between. CDR3 bases: TGTGCCAGCAGCCCACGAGGGCAGCCGGGGACTGAAGCTTTCTTT. This encodes CASSPRGQPGTEAFF. The full variable domain, in which reference TRBV9 and TRBJ1-1 provide the parts outside the CDR3, is DSGVTQTPKHLITATGQRVTLRCSPRSGDLSVYWYQQSLDQGLQFLIQYYNGEERAKGNILERFSAQQFPDLHSELNLSSLELGDSALYFCASSPRGQPGTEAFFGQGTRLTVV.

This rearrangement joins TRBV5-4 to TRBJ2-1; 8 positions match TRBD2. V gave up 2 bases and J gave up 7 bases; unmatched junction bases: 5. The CDR3 runs 14 residues. Germline-derived CDR1 and CDR2 are SGHNT and YYREEE (reference sequence). As DNA, the CDR3 is TGTGCCAGCAGCTTCGGCGGGGGGCTTAATGAGCAGTTCTTC. This encodes CASSFGGGLNEQFF.

The genes are TRBV5-1 and TRBJ1-5; perhaps TRBD1 as D (5 bases). Per the germline V gene, CDR1 is SGHRS and CDR2 is YFSETQ. V gave up 2 bases and J gave up 6 bases, with 9 bases separating them. This CDR3 has 13 residues. Here the CDR3 reads CASSLDGGQPQHF. CDR3 bases: TGCGCCAGCAGCTTAGACGGGGGTCAGCCCCAGCATTTT.

V is TRBV4-2 and J is TRBJ2-7; 9 nucleotides align to TRBD1. There are 16 residues in the CDR3. Germline V gene data show CDR1 as LGHNA and CDR2 as YNFKEQ. Trimming cost V 4 bases and J 2 bases; bases outside gene matches: 9. CDR3 protein: CASSPLTGGQAYEQYF. DNA for the CDR3: TGTGCCAGCAGCCCCCTGACAGGGGGTCAGGCCTACGAGCAGTACTTC.

The chain uses TRBV30 and TRBJ2-5; unclear D gene. CDR3 size: 13 residues. Trimming left V 4 bases short and J 6 bases short, with 15 bases between. Germline CDR1 and CDR2: GTSNPN and SVGIG (reference sequence). The CDR3 region has the DNA TGTGCCTGGAATTTAGACTCCGTCCAGACCCAGTACTTC. This gives the protein CAWNLDSVQTQYF.

The chain is built from TRBV28 and TRBJ2-1, with 7 positions matching TRBD1. Trimming took 5 bases from V and 4 from J; bases not matched to a gene: 8. This CDR3 has 15 residues. The V gene's germline CDR1 is MDHEN and CDR2 SYDVKM. This chain's CDR3 is CASSSTGARYNEQFF. CDR3 coding DNA: TGTGCCAGCAGTAGTACAGGGGCGCGGTACAATGAGCAGTTCTTC.

This chain connects TRBV5-1 to TRBJ2-7; 9 bases fit TRBD2. The CDR3 has 18 residues. Germline lookup yields CDR1 SGHRS and CDR2 YFSETQ. V gave up 3 bases and J gave up 5 bases; unmatched junction bases: 18. The CDR3 bases are TGCGCCAGCAGCTCGATACTACCCCCTAGCGGGAAAGGGAACGAGCAGTACTTC. It encodes CASSSILPPSGKGNEQYF.

This clone showed up just once. The chain combines TRBV7-3 with TRBJ2-6; D is ambiguous. In germline, CDR1 is SGHTA, CDR2 FQGTGA. V lost 4 bases and J lost 4, with 8 bases in between. This CDR3 has 14 residues. The CDR3 nucleotides read TGTGCCAGCAGCTCCACAGTAGGGGCCAACGTCCTGACTTTC. Translation gives CASSSTVGANVLTF.

This chain links TRBV3-1 (or the pseudogene TRBV3-2) with TRBJ1-1; 9 nucleotides match TRBD1. This CDR3 comprises 15 residues. V lost 4 bases and J lost 4; bases outside the gene matches: 7. Germline V lookup: CDR1 LGHDT, CDR2 YNNKEL (reference sequence). This CDR3 reads CASSPRDRVRTEAFF. The CDR3 DNA is TGTGCCAGCAGCCCGAGGGACAGGGTCCGCACTGAAGCTTTCTTT.